A selection of T cell receptor beta chains follows, all from one sample in a study of CD8 T cells in Susac syndrome. From the immunoSEQ multiplex PCR reads, TCRdb called clonotypes with MiXCR, one entry per CDR3 protein. The repertoire includes some 120,000 distinct CDR3 sequences, roughly 95% of them detected once, and 0.12% sits in the top ten. The specimen was CD4+ T cells from PBMCs. Every receptor here comes from a human donor in good health. The CDR3 runs from the conserved cysteine through the conserved F or W. Fields, in order: J gene, V gene, clone size, D gene, CDR3 DNA, CDR3 protein. The D gene is left open where the match is weak. Part of the rows lack a size; the others show once, few, many or a class for expanded clones.

TRBJ2-7	TRBV12-3/TRBV12-4	-	-	TGTGCCAGCAGGGGGGAGAACGAGCAGTACTTC	CASRGENEQYF
TRBJ1-1	TRBV5-1	-	-	TGCGCCAGCAGCGACGAATCCAGGGGCACTGAAGCTTTCTTT	CASSDESRGTEAFF
TRBJ2-5	TRBV28	-	-	TGTGCCAGCACCACGGGAGTGGAGACCCAGTACTTC	CASTTGVETQYF
TRBJ1-2	TRBV5-1	-	-	TGCGCCAGCAGCTCGGACCTCACCAACTATGGCTACACCTTC	CASSSDLTNYGYTF
TRBJ2-7	TRBV3-1	-	-	TGTGCCAGCAGCTTCGCTCACGAGCAGTACTTC	CASSFAHEQYF
TRBJ2-7	TRBV28	-	TRBD2	TGTGCCAGCAGTTCAACCAGGGAGGGCAGGTCCTACGAGCAGTACTTC	CASSSTREGRSYEQYF
TRBJ1-5	TRBV19	once	-	TGTGCCAGTAGTATAGTCGGGAATAGCAATCAGCCCCAGCATTTT	CASSIVGNSNQPQHF
TRBJ2-7	TRBV13	-	TRBD1	TGTGCCAGCAGCTCGGACAGGGGAGGCAGTTACGAGCAGTACTTC	CASSSDRGGSYEQYF
TRBJ2-7	TRBV20-1	-	-	TGCAGTGCTAGGGAAGATGCTCCTCGCTCCTACGAGCAGTACTTC	CSAREDAPRSYEQYF
TRBJ1-3	TRBV15	-	TRBD1	TGTGCCACCAGCAACGGGATTCCGGGACAGGGAAACGCTGGAAACACCATATATTTT	CATSNGIPGQGNAGNTIYF
TRBJ2-3	TRBV30	-	TRBD2	TGTGCCTGGAGTCGGCTTAGACTAGCGGGAACCGATACGCAGTATTTT	CAWSRLRLAGTDTQYF
TRBJ2-5	TRBV5-1	-	-	TGCGCCAGCAGCCGGACTGGGTACCAAGAGACCCAGTACTTC	CASSRTGYQETQYF
TRBJ2-1	TRBV16	-	-	TGTGCCAGCAGCCAAATCAGTGGACAGAACCAGTTCTTC	CASSQISGQNQFF
TRBJ2-7	TRBV5-1	-	TRBD1	TGCGCCAGCAGCCAAGGACAGGGGGCTTGGGAGCAGTACTTC	CASSQGQGAWEQYF
TRBJ2-7	TRBV12-3/TRBV12-4	-	-	TGTGCCAGCAGTGGTTCTGGGGGAGAGCAGTACTTC	CASSGSGGEQYF
TRBJ2-5	TRBV7-9	-	TRBD2	TGTGCCAGCAGCTTAGCTCGACTAGCATCAGAGACCCAGTACTTC	CASSLARLASETQYF
TRBJ2-3	TRBV7-9	-	-	TGTGCCAGCAGCCTCCTCCCTCCTAAAGATACGCAGTATTTT	CASSLLPPKDTQYF
TRBJ2-3	TRBV28	-	-	TGTGCCAGCGCCCTTACCCCCGCGGGGACGCAGTATTTT	CASALTPAGTQYF